This T cell receptor (beta chain) was profiled in a study of cytotoxic CD8 clonotypes in ibrutinib-treated CLL. Looking at the study overall: The group held 11 relapsed/refractory and around 15 treatment-naive patients, with roughly 17 IGHV unmutated.

Sequenced by immunoSEQ multiplex PCR; TCRdb stores in-frame clones only, minus some. The profile shows some 160,000 clones, roughly 86% of them singletons. This clone was seen a handful of times. The antigen is unknown. Study-level findings and limits: Shared public clonotypes were rare, and on treatment they either got smaller or stayed the same. Increased clonality at ibrutinib response gave way to a return toward baseline at progression.

PBMCs were cryopreserved, and 1.5 to 2.5 micrograms of genomic DNA from them went into TCR beta libraries. J gave up 8 bases and V 6 bases, and 11 bases lay outside the gene matches. Germline lookup yields CDR1 MDHEN and CDR2 SYDVKM. The CDR3 sequence is 14 residues long. This clonotype originated in a human donor with chronic lymphocytic leukemia. The V call is TRBV28, the J call TRBJ1-2, with 8 nucleotides matching TRBD1. This specimen consisted of PBMCs, obtained after 12 months of ibrutinib treatment. CDR3 nucleotides: TGTGCCAGCAGCGGTGGACAGGGAATGGTGGGCTACACCTTC. Translated: CASSGGQGMVGYTF.